This record covers a single T cell receptor (beta chain). The target of this receptor is not known. No base quality values were provided; no much bigger clone lies one nucleotide off. Library construction relied on 5' RACE. Sequencing instrument: Illumina HiSeq 2000. Template switching introduced a universal primer binding site; the final cDNA contained a unique molecular identifier, enabling accurate counting of TCR cDNA molecules. First-strand cDNA for TCR alpha and beta chains was synthesized from specific primers in the conserved constant-segment region. Each cDNA library was double barcoded, with a SMART-Mk sample barcode plus Illumina barcodes, to control for contamination. TruSeq adapter sequences along with Illumina sample barcodes were introduced in two successive PCR steps. Sequencing of the TCR alpha and beta cDNA libraries was done on the Illumina HiSeq platform using custom primers. The original pipeline was this. Raw reads were processed with MiGEC to extract unique molecular identifiers, and MiXCR was used to determine CDR3 positions. For each individual, recombination models were inferred using an EM algorithm with the repgenHMM and IGoR tools. The analysis of shared clonotypes was done with the tcR package in R, with sharing normalized by the product of cloneset sizes. Out-of-frame nonproductive sequences were analyzed to study raw recombination free of thymic and clonal selection effects. TCRdb reprocessing: public reads trimmed at Q25 with fastp, clones called with MiXCR, in-frame beta chains kept. Rows matching on CDR3 protein sequence are summarized as one entry with the most common DNA and genes. These V and J calls derive from TCRdb rather than the authors' analysis. This sample holds hundreds of thousands of distinct CDR3 sequences; roughly 18% were observed only once. The leading ten clones occupy about an eighth of the sample.

This sample stems from a study of identical twins (dated by TCRdb to the mid-2010s). For context, the study as a whole: To test whether fetal clonotypes persist, the study used deep sequencing on TCR alpha and beta repertoires from monozygotic twins, unrelated adults of various ages, and cord blood. To rule out contamination, the twin experiments were replicated at different times with different library preparation protocols. The research as a whole found: Because the same donors could not be followed over many years, the conclusions depended on cross-sectional statistical analysis. Zero-insertion analyses could be partly confounded by invariant T cells such as MAIT and iNKT, though diverse VJ usage argued against such confounding for most clonotypes. Compared with coincidental sharing between unrelated individuals, an excess of low generation-probability sequences was observed among out-of-frame TCR alpha sequences shared between twins. In monozygotic twins, recombination models systematically underestimated out-of-frame TCR alpha sharing, but the models matched the sharing seen between unrelated individuals. Abundant cord blood beta clonotypes had fewer insertions, young adult naive repertoires showed a similar but weaker trend, and memory repertoires showed no such trend. A weaker excess of twin sharing was found in beta out-of-frame sequences because the signal-to-noise ratio was lowered by fewer shared sequences.

The CDR3 contains 17 residues, cysteine and phenylalanine counted. Only the CDR3 DNA is retained, 51 bases long and in frame from the first base. V lost 1 base and J lost 0 bases, and the count of bases not matched to a germline gene is 3. Via the germline V gene, CDR1 is SGHVS and CDR2 FNYEAQ. Every donor in the study was a healthy Caucasian. The twin cohort comprised three pairs of female monozygotic twins, all aged roughly 18 to 30 years. Peripheral blood mononuclear cells were the source from which RNA for the TCR libraries was isolated. These data were also filed under a second study, of T cells expressing NK-cell markers. The other study reports the following: About 8 donors provided sorted CD3+CD56+NKG2C+, CD3+CD56+NKG2C- and CD3+CD56-NKG2C+ T-cell subsets, whose TCR beta-chain repertoires were profiled. Seven of the eight sequenced donors were HCMV-seropositive and one was HCMV-seronegative. In several experiments an anti-gammadeltaTCR antibody was added to restrict sorting to alphabetaTCR-expressing T cells. In six donors, the dominant CD3+CD56+NKG2C+ clonotypes were among the top 10 CD8+ clonotypes and accounted for roughly 1.0-8% of CD8+ T cells. Those dominant clonotypes were again the most abundant among CD3+CD56-NKG2C+ cells in a handful of donors, at about 28.3-60.1%. Whether the expanded NKG2C-expressing T cell clones were specific for HCMV antigens was left unclear. The eight sequenced donors were randomly selected healthy volunteers, three men and five women. To determine HCMV serostatus, a commercial ELISA kit was used to detect HCMV-specific IgG in serum. Bulk peripheral blood T-cell repertoires were additionally sequenced from unsorted PBMC for six donors. Reads were demultiplexed and grouped by UMI with MIGEC, and clonotypes were assembled and quantified with MiTCR. To exclude erroneous sequences, only TCR cDNA sequences supported by at least two reads were retained. Downstream repertoire analysis used the tcR package, and clonotypes were matched across fractions by CDR3 nucleotide sequence plus V segment. VDJmatch was used to annotate antigen specificity against VDJdb, with one amino acid substitution allowed in CDR3.

The sample comprised PBMCs. Recombination linked TRBV7-6 to TRBJ2-7; TRBD2 lines up with 13 middle nucleotides. The clonotype was recovered from a young woman in good health. The CDR3 loop reads CASSLGTSGGGSYEQYF. The nucleotide sequence is given as TGTGCCAGCAGCTTAGGGACTAGCGGGGGAGGCTCCTACGAGCAGTACTTC.